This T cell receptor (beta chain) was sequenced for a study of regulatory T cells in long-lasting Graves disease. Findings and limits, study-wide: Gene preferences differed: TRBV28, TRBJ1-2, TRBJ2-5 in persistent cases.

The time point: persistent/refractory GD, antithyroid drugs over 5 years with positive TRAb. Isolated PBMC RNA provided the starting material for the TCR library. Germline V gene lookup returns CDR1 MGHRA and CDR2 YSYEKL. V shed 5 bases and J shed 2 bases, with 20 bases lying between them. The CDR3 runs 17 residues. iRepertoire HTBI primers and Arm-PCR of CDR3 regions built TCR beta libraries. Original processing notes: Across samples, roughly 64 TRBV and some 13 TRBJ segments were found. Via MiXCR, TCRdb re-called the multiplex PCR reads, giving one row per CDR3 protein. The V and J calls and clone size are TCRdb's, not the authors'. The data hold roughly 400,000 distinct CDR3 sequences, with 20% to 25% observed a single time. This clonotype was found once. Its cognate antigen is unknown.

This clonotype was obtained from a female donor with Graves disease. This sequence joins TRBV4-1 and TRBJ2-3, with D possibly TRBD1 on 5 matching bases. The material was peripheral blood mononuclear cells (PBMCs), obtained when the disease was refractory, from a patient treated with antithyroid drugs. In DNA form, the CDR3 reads TGCGCCAGCAGCTTCCATCTGGCAGGGTTTGACACAGATACGCAGTATTTT. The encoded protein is CASSFHLAGFDTDTQYF.